This T cell receptor beta chain was recovered during a study of blood T cells in healthy people across ages. V lost 7 bases and J 6 bases, leaving 13 bases between the germline ends. Germline assignment: CDR1 SGHTA and CDR2 FQGNSA. This CDR3 spans 13 amino acids. A second PCR, run for about 6 to 11 cycles, used a sample-barcoded 5' primer plus a J-beta primer mix. One entry per CDR3 protein, called by TCRdb with MiXCR from the 5' RACE reads. This sample has some 1.6 million distinct CDR3 sequences, with roughly a third found just once. Material: blood. The rearrangement links TRBV7-2 to TRBJ2-1; a weak D match, TRBD1 (5 bases). The clonotype was recovered from a young woman in good health. CDR3 residues: CASTKVGLNEQFF. CDR3 coding DNA: TGTGCCAGCACCAAGGTGGGGCTCAATGAGCAGTTCTTC.